This is a list of T cell receptor beta chains from one sample in a study of shared clonotypes between healthy human individuals. The protocol was immunoSEQ multiplex PCR, while the TCRdb copy is restricted to in-frame clones and leaves out a portion. The sample yields approximately 240,000 clones, approximately 65% seen once. Sequencing was done on a sample of memory CD4+ T cells sorted from blood. Every receptor here comes from a young man in good health. Both conserved end residues are trimmed from each CDR3.

j_call: TRBJ1-2; v_call: TRBV7-3; cdr3_aa: ASSLARVGYT
j_call: TRBJ1-1; v_call: TRBV28; cdr3_aa: ASSSKGMNTEAF
j_call: TRBJ2-5; v_call: TRBV15; cdr3_aa: ATSRAGGAETQY
j_call: TRBJ2-7; v_call: TRBV28; cdr3_aa: ASSRTGESYEQY
j_call: TRBJ2-5; v_call: TRBV4-1; cdr3_aa: ASSVAGGVETQY
j_call: TRBJ2-1; v_call: TRBV10-1; cdr3_aa: ASSESGRWRANEQF
j_call: TRBJ2-7; v_call: TRBV29-1; cdr3_aa: SVGEQGNYEQY
j_call: TRBJ2-7; v_call: TRBV5-6; cdr3_aa: ASSFLPTGSLSYEQY
j_call: TRBJ2-3; v_call: TRBV29-1; cdr3_aa: SVEGPQKGTDTQY
j_call: TRBJ2-3; v_call: TRBV5-1; cdr3_aa: ASSLIGGGNTDTQY
j_call: TRBJ2-5; v_call: TRBV9; cdr3_aa: ASSYTLDPSQTQY
j_call: TRBJ2-1; v_call: TRBV6-1; cdr3_aa: ASSDGGARGSYNEQF
j_call: TRBJ2-1; v_call: TRBV7-2; cdr3_aa: ASSLDFGRGNEQF
j_call: TRBJ2-5; v_call: TRBV21-1; cdr3_aa: AIRGLLAGGPRQILWETQY
j_call: TRBJ2-5; v_call: TRBV18; cdr3_aa: ASSPRAQETQY
j_call: TRBJ2-5; v_call: TRBV7-2; cdr3_aa: ASSPLSGGAGETQY